This is a list of T cell receptor beta chains from one sample in a study of blood T cell repertoires in COVID-19. The assay was immunoSEQ multiplex PCR, and TCRdb's table has in-frame clones only and misses some. Of 40,000 to 50,000 clones in the sample, about 80% were seen once. Sequenced input: peripheral blood. All receptors derive from a woman of 80 years or more with acute or convalescent COVID-19. Each CDR3 is given with its conserved first and last residue. The D gene is left open where the match is weak. Size values are once, few and many counts, or a class for expanded clones, and some rows have none.

d_call	clone_size	v_call	j_call	cdr3_aa	cdr3_nt
-	-	TRBV19	TRBJ1-2	CASSKDSFYGYTF	TGTGCCAGTAGTAAAGACAGTTTCTATGGCTACACCTTC
TRBD1	-	TRBV6-6	TRBJ1-2	CASSQDRANLKGYTF	TGTGCCAGCAGCCAGGACAGGGCGAACTTGAAAGGCTACACCTTC
-	-	TRBV2	TRBJ1-3	CASRGLSRAGNTIYF	TGTGCCAGCAGGGGACTTTCTCGCGCCGGAAACACCATATATTTT
TRBD2	once	TRBV30	TRBJ2-1	CAWRTSGASYNEQFF	TGTGCCTGGAGGACTAGCGGGGCCTCCTACAATGAGCAGTTCTTC
-	-	TRBV30	TRBJ1-6	CAWSVEAYSPLHF	TGTGCCTGGAGTGTCGAAGCCTATTCACCCCTCCACTTT
-	-	TRBV7-9	TRBJ1-2	CASSLSLYGYTF	TGTGCCAGCAGCTTGTCCCTCTATGGCTACACCTTC
-	-	TRBV6-2/TRBV6-3	TRBJ1-1	CASSFGVGGEAFF	TGTGCCAGCAGTTTCGGGGTCGGAGGTGAAGCTTTCTTT
TRBD1	-	TRBV6-1	TRBJ1-6	CASSGPQGEDNSPLHF	TGTGCCAGCAGTGGGCCTCAGGGGGAGGATAATTCACCCCTCCACTTT
TRBD1	-	TRBV18	TRBJ1-6	CASSPGQRNSPLHF	TGTGCCAGCTCACCGGGACAGAGAAATTCACCCCTCCACTTT
-	-	TRBV19	TRBJ1-3	CASRQVSGNTIYF	TGTGCCAGTAGACAGGTCTCTGGAAACACCATATATTTT
TRBD1	-	TRBV27	TRBJ1-5	CASSLTGVSNQPQHF	TGTGCCAGCAGCCTGACAGGGGTTAGCAATCAGCCCCAGCATTTT
-	-	TRBV19	TRBJ1-4	CASTARGHNEKLFF	TGTGCCAGTACCGCCCGAGGACATAATGAAAAACTGTTTTTT
TRBD2	-	TRBV11-3	TRBJ2-2	CASSLDLGIAGPTGELFF	TGTGCCAGCAGCTTAGATCTGGGAATAGCGGGTCCGACCGGGGAGCTGTTTTTT
TRBD2	few	TRBV5-8	TRBJ2-5	CASSLPRRTSAQETQYF	TGTGCCAGCAGCTTACCCCGGAGGACTAGCGCTCAAGAGACCCAGTACTTC
-	-	TRBV10-2	TRBJ1-2	CASSKAGVRYGYTF	TGCGCCAGCAGTAAGGCAGGGGTTCGCTATGGCTACACCTTC
-	-	TRBV5-1	TRBJ2-2	CASASGGSRPGELFF	TGCGCCAGCGCATCCGGGGGTTCCCGACCCGGGGAGCTGTTTTTT
TRBD1	few	TRBV7-8	TRBJ2-7	CASSLAGGTGTYEQYF	TGTGCCAGCAGCTTAGCGGGGGGGACAGGGACCTACGAGCAGTACTTC